This TCR beta chain derives from a study of CD8 T cells in ankylosing spondylitis. Regarding the study as a whole: Matched ankylosing spondylitis synovial fluid reportedly showed significant enrichment of disease-linked clones. Certain motif variants had earlier been reported in reactive arthritis synovial fluid and blood. Made up of roughly 8 highly homologous variants, a TCR beta motif appeared characteristic of ankylosing spondylitis blood.

Quantitative 5'-RACE with molecular barcodes generated TCR beta libraries. TCRdb reprocessed the 5' RACE reads with MiXCR, giving one entry per CDR3 protein. The repertoire holds a few hundred thousand distinct CDR3 sequences, with roughly 8% as singletons. CDR3 length: 13 amino acids. The V and J ends lost 6 bases and 7 bases respectively, with 16 bases between them. Germline-derived CDR1 and CDR2 are SNHLY and FYNNEI. This clonotype occurred a few times. The target antigen is unknown. The specimen was blood, either unsorted or a sorted T cell fraction (not recorded which). The rearrangement links TRBV2 to TRBJ2-7, with a possible D match to TRBD1 (8 bases). This clonotype originated in a male donor with ankylosing spondylitis. The CDR3 loop reads CASSELQGGEQYF. DNA of the CDR3: TGTGCCAGCAGCGAGTTACAGGGGGGGGAGCAGTACTTC.